The 26 T cell receptor beta chains below were found in one sample sequenced in a study of T-cell memory formation after mild COVID-19. Each CDR3 protein is one row after TCRdb ran MiXCR on the 5' RACE reads. The sample has 500,000 to 650,000 distinct CDR3 sequences; approximately 21% are singletons. The sample comprised PBMCs or a T cell subset sorted from them (not recorded which). The receptors derive from an adult woman who had mild COVID-19 (a few samples of this study predate the infection). Cell type and time point are not known.

There are a few counts of this clonotype. This rearrangement joins TRBV27 to TRBJ2-7; maybe TRBD1 (6 bases). Per germline, CDR1 MNHEY and CDR2 SMNVEV (reference sequence). The CDR3 totals 13 residues. V was pared by 5 bases and J by 7 bases, with 15 bases between. CDR3 residues: CASSIIQGWEQYF. The CDR3 region has the DNA TGTGCCAGCAGTATCATACAGGGTTGGGAGCAGTACTTC.

The chain joins TRBV14 to TRBJ1-1, with D unclear. The CDR3 has 15 residues. CDR1 is SGHDN, CDR2 FVKESK, per germline. V shed 4 bases and J shed 4 bases, with 16 bases lying between them. The CDR3 spells CASSRSDLPLTEAFF. In DNA, the CDR3 is TGTGCCAGCAGCCGGTCGGACCTGCCCCTCACTGAAGCTTTCTTT. The full variable domain, with the rest looked up from reference TRBV14 and TRBJ1-1, is EAGVTQFPSHSVIEKGQTVTLRCDPISGHDNLYWYRRVMGKEIKFLLHFVKESKQDESGMPNNRFLAERTGGTYSTLKVQPAELEDSGVYFCASSRSDLPLTEAFFGQGTRLTVV.

There are a few counts of this clonotype. The chain employs TRBV24-1 and TRBJ2-1, with 12 bases matching TRBD2. V lost 3 bases to trimming and J lost 4 bases; unmatched junction nucleotides: 6. The CDR3 has 17 amino acids. Germline values: CDR1 KGHDR, CDR2 SFDVKD. The CDR3 loop is CATSDTRTSGGYNEQFF. The DNA of the CDR3 is TGTGCCACCAGTGATACTCGAACTAGCGGGGGGTACAATGAGCAGTTCTTC.

The chain joins TRBV14 to TRBJ2-3, with TRBD2 matching 14 bases. Trimming cost V 4 bases and J 5 bases; bases outside gene matches: 8. The V gene's germline CDR1 is SGHDN and CDR2 FVKESK. The CDR3 spans 17 residues. The CDR3 sequence: CASSPPAGLAGVDTQYF. The CDR3 DNA reads TGTGCCAGCAGCCCCCCGGCGGGACTAGCGGGAGTAGATACGCAGTATTTT.

This clonotype turned up a few times. V usage is TRBV4-2 and J usage is TRBJ2-1; 10 nucleotides match TRBD1. Germline V lookup: CDR1 LGHNA, CDR2 YNFKEQ. The junction had 3 bases not matched to a gene; V was cut back by 0 bases and J by 1 base. The CDR3 has 17 residues. As DNA, the CDR3 is TGTGCCAGCAGCCAAGATAGGACAGGGGGTTCCTACAATGAGCAGTTCTTC. It specifies CASSQDRTGGSYNEQFF.

V is TRBV7-2 and J is TRBJ2-3; D is undetermined. The CDR3 totals 12 residues. Germline lookup yields CDR1 SGHTA and CDR2 FQGNSA. Trimming stripped 1 base from V and 4 bases from J, with 3 bases between. Written as DNA, the CDR3 is TGTGCCAGCAGCTTAGAACCAGATACGCAGTATTTT. This encodes CASSLEPDTQYF.

The J gene is TRBJ1-2, the V gene TRBV12-3 or TRBV12-4; no firm D call. CDR3 length equals 14 residues. V lost 6 bases to trimming and J lost 8 bases, with 19 bases between them. This chain's CDR3 is CASSLTAEGGGYTF. The DNA of the CDR3 is TGTGCCAGCAGCCTTACGGCGGAGGGAGGCGGCTACACCTTC.

This clonotype was counted between two and nine times. V gene TRBV15 combines with J gene TRBJ2-4; 10 bases agree with TRBD2. Trimming removed 3 bases from V and 5 bases from J; junction bases left unmatched: 7. Germline values: CDR1 LNHNV, CDR2 YYDKDF (reference sequence). This CDR3 is 16 amino acids long. CDR3 amino acids: CATSRGLTSGQNIQYF. In DNA form, the CDR3 reads TGTGCCACCAGCAGGGGCCTGACTAGCGGGCAAAACATTCAGTACTTC.

The rearrangement uses TRBV6-4 and TRBJ2-2, with 8 bases matching TRBD1. Germline V gene data show CDR1 as MRHNA and CDR2 as SNTAGT. CDR3 length equals 16 residues. Trimming at V came to 6 bases and at J to 3 bases, leaving 9 bases not matched to a gene. CDR3 loop: CASSRTGTGYTGELFF. In DNA, the CDR3 is TGTGCCAGCAGCCGCACCGGGACAGGCTACACCGGGGAGCTGTTTTTT.

CDR3 nucleotides: TGTGCCAGCAGCTTAACGTCCTATCCTGAGTACTTC. Translation: CASSLTSYPEYF. The chain recombines TRBV7-2 with TRBJ2-7; D gene ambiguous. Trimming removed 2 bases at V and 11 bases at J, with 13 bases between. Germline CDR1 and CDR2: SGHTA and FQGNSA. The CDR3 totals 12 residues.

There are a few counts of this clonotype. The V gene is TRBV5-5, the J gene TRBJ2-6; maybe TRBD1 (6 bases). The germline V gene encodes CDR1 SGHKS and CDR2 YYEKEE (reference sequence). V was pared by 4 bases and J by 0 bases, with 8 bases between. The CDR3 runs to 15 residues. The CDR3 nucleotides read TGTGCCAGCAGCAGACAGGTCTCTGGGGCCAACGTCCTGACTTTC. Residues: CASSRQVSGANVLTF.

The V and J genes are TRBV18 and TRBJ1-6; D gene uncertain. The CDR3 length is 15 residues. The V gene's germline CDR1 is KGHSH and CDR2 LQKENI. V was clipped by 6 bases and J by 8 bases, with 17 bases between them. The CDR3 region is CASSPVTLGDSPLHF. In DNA, the CDR3 is TGTGCCAGCTCCCCGGTTACTTTGGGTGATTCACCCCTCCACTTT.

The chain uses TRBV5-1 and TRBJ2-7; D is unclear. The length of the CDR3 is 13 residues. CDR1 and CDR2 from the germline V gene are SGHRS and YFSETQ. Trimming left V 4 bases short and J 0 bases short, with 8 bases between. CDR3 in amino acids: CASSLGCSYEQYF. The DNA of the CDR3 is TGCGCCAGCAGCCTGGGGTGCTCCTACGAGCAGTACTTC.

This chain joins TRBV2 and TRBJ2-3; a possible D gene is TRBD2 (7 bases). This CDR3 is 14 amino acids long. The germline gives CDR1 SNHLY, CDR2 FYNNEI. Trimming took off 8 bases at V and 1 base at J, with 13 bases between the two ends. The DNA for the CDR3 is TGTGCCAGCGGAAGGGGGGGCGGCACAGATACGCAGTATTTT. Translating it yields CASGRGGGTDTQYF. The full variable domain, completed using reference TRBV2 and TRBJ2-3, is EPEVTQTPSHQVTQMGQEVILRCVPISNHLYFYWYRQILGQKVEFLVSFYNNEISEKSEIFDDQFSVERPDGSNFTLKIRSTKLEDSAMYFCASGRGGGTDTQYFGPGTRLTVL.

This sequence joins TRBV5-1 and TRBJ1-1; 7 nucleotides line up with TRBD1. This CDR3 contains 16 residues. Germline loops: CDR1 SGHRS, CDR2 YFSETQ. V was pared by 0 bases and J by 0 bases, with 5 bases of the junction left unmatched. The CDR3 loop is CASSLAGGGMNTEAFF. Here the CDR3 DNA reads TGCGCCAGCAGCTTGGCAGGGGGAGGTATGAACACTGAAGCTTTCTTT.

The rearrangement uses TRBV5-1 and TRBJ2-7; 11 bases agree with TRBD2. The V and J ends lost 4 bases and 2 bases, in that order; junction bases with no gene match: 11. Germline V gene sequence: CDR1 SGHRS, CDR2 YFSETQ. The CDR3 length is 17 residues. CDR3 DNA: TGCGCCAGCAGCGCCGACTGGACTAGCGGGTATACCTACGAGCAGTACTTC. Translated, it gives CASSADWTSGYTYEQYF.

This clonotype occurred a few times. The genes are TRBV24-1 and TRBJ2-1; D is unresolved. Trimming shortened V by 4 bases and J by 9 bases, and 12 bases separated the two germline ends. CDR1 and CDR2 from the germline V gene are KGHDR and SFDVKD. This CDR3 has 13 residues. CDR3 DNA sequence: TGTGCCACCAGTGAACCAACTAAGATTGAGCAGTTCTTC. Protein product: CATSEPTKIEQFF.

V and J are TRBV15 and TRBJ2-3; 7 positions match TRBD2. The J segment lost 5 bases and the V segment lost 0 bases, leaving 8 bases of the junction unmatched. The CDR3 runs 16 residues. Per the germline V gene, CDR1 is LNHNV and CDR2 is YYDKDF (reference sequence). CDR3: CATSRDLAEWVDTQYF. The CDR3 DNA is TGTGCCACCAGCAGAGATCTAGCGGAGTGGGTAGATACGCAGTATTTT.

This clonotype was detected a few times. The V call is TRBV20-1, the J call TRBJ1-2; D is perhaps TRBD1 (5 bases). V was shortened by 0 bases and J by 5 bases, with 10 bases between the two germline ends. Germline CDR1 and CDR2: DFQATT and SNEGSKA (reference sequence). This CDR3 spans 13 amino acids. The CDR3 loop reads CSARETGTYGYTF. The CDR3 DNA sequence: TGCAGTGCTAGAGAAACCGGGACGTATGGCTACACCTTC.

This clonotype was seen a handful of times. The chain couples TRBV24-1 to TRBJ1-1, with TRBD1 as a possible D gene (5 bases). Germline V lookup: CDR1 KGHDR, CDR2 SFDVKD. The CDR3 contains 11 residues. The CDR3 DNA reads as TGTGCATCACTCAGGGATCTTGAAGCTTTCTTT. Its protein is CASLRDLEAFF.

V and J are TRBV7-2 and TRBJ2-3, with D perhaps assigned TRBD1 or TRBD2 (5 bases each). Germline V gives CDR1 SGHTA, CDR2 FQGNSA. Trimming removed 5 bases at V and 4 bases at J, with 16 bases between. This CDR3 has 15 residues. CDR3 DNA: TGTGCCAGCAGCATAACCGGGACCGGGGCAGATACGCAGTATTTT. It yields the protein CASSITGTGADTQYF.

This clonotype has a handful of counts. This sequence joins TRBV28 and TRBJ2-3; D not certain. The CDR3 sequence is 14 residues long. V was pared by 1 base and J by 1 base, with 6 bases between. CDR1 is MDHEN, CDR2 SYDVKM, per germline. CDR3: CASSLSMGTDTQYF. CDR3 in DNA: TGTGCCAGCAGTTTATCAATGGGCACAGATACGCAGTATTTT. The full variable domain, completed using reference TRBV28 and TRBJ2-3, is DVKVTQSSRYLVKRTGEKVFLECVQDMDHENMFWYRQDPGLGLRLIYFSYDVKMKEKGDIPEGYSVSREKKERFSLILESASTNQTSMYLCASSLSMGTDTQYFGPGTRLTVL.

V usage is TRBV12-3 or TRBV12-4 and J usage is TRBJ1-4, with a possible D match to TRBD1 (5 bases). The CDR3 has 14 amino acids. Trimming removed 8 bases from V and 2 bases from J, with 12 bases in between. The CDR3 protein is CASAPGVTNEKLFF. CDR3 nucleotides: TGTGCCAGCGCCCCGGGGGTGACTAATGAAAAACTGTTTTTT.

The genes are TRBV10-3 and TRBJ2-5; no firm D call. The V gene's germline CDR1 is ENHRY and CDR2 SYGVKD. The CDR3 runs 14 residues. Trimming pared 10 bases from V and 1 base from J, leaving 16 bases between. The CDR3 loop reads CATRVDGPQETQYF. The DNA for the CDR3 is TGTGCCACCCGGGTTGACGGCCCCCAAGAGACCCAGTACTTC.

Only a few counts were recorded for this clonotype. The chain is built from TRBV12-3 or TRBV12-4 and TRBJ1-2; TRBD1 agrees at 8 bases. V trimming: 5 bases; J trimming: 5 bases; junction bases outside the gene matches: 4. The CDR3 loop spans 13 amino acids. CDR3 coding DNA: TGTGCCAGCAGTCGACAGGGGACTTATGGCTACACCTTC. Amino acid sequence: CASSRQGTYGYTF.

This chain links TRBV21-1 with TRBJ1-2; the table gives TRBD1 as D, unverified against the DNA. TRBV21-1 is reported as a pseudogene. The CDR3 contains 16 residues. CDR3 in amino acids: CASSRRTGELNYGYTF. The CDR3 bases are TGTGCCAGCAGCCGACGGACAGGAGAACTGAACTATGGCTACACCTTC.